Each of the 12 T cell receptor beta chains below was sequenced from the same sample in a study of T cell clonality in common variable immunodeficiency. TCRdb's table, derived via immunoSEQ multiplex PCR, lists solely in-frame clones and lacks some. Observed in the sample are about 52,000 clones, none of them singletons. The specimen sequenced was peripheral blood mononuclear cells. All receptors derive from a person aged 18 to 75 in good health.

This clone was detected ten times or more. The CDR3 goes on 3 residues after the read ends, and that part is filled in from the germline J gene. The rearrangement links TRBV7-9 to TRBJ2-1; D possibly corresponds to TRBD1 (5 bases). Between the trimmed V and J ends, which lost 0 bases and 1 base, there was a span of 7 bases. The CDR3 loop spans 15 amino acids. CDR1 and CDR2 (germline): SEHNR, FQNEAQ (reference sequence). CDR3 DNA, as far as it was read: TGTGCCAGCAGCTTAGCACCAGGGTCCTACAATGAG. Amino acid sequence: CASSLAPGSYNE. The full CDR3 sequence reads CASSLAPGSYNEQFF.

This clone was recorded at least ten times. The CDR3 protein is CASSLDREETQYF. The CDR3 bases that were read are TGTGCCAGCAGTTTAGATAGGGAAGAGACC. The chain recombines TRBV12-3 or TRBV12-4 with TRBJ2-5; D remains unclear. Coverage ceases 3 residues before the CDR3 finishes, and the germline J gene fills in the end. CDR3 length equals 13 residues. Trimming cost V 1 base and J 3 bases, with 6 bases left between them.

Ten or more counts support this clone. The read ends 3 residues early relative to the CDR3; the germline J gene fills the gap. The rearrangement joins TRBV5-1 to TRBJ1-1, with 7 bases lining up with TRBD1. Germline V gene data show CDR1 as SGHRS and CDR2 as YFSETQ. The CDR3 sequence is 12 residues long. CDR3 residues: CASSLQQGEAFF. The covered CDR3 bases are TGCGCCAGCAGCTTACAACAGGGGGAA.

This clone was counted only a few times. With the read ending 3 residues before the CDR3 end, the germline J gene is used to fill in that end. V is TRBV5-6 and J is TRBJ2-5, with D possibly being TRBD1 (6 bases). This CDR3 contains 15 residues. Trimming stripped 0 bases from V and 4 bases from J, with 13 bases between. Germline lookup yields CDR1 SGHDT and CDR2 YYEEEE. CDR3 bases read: TGTGCCAGCAGCTTGGAAGGGGGTCGCCGAGAGACC. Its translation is CASSLEGGRRET. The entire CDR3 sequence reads CASSLEGGRRETQYF.

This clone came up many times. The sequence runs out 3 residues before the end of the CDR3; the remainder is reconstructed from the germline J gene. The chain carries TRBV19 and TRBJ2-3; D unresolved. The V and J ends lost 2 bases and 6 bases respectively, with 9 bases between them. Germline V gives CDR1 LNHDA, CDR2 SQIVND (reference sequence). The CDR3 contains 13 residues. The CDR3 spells CASSIRTRDTQYF. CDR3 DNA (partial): TGTGCCAGTAGTATAAGAACGAGGGATACG.

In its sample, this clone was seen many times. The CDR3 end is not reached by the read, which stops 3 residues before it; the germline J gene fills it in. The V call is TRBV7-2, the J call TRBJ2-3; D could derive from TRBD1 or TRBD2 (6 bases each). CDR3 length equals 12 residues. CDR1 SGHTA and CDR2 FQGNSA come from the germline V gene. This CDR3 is CASNPEGETQYF. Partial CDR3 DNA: TGTGCCAGCAACCCGGAGGGGGAGACG. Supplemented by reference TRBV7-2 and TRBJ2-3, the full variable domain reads GAGVSQSPSNKVTEKGKDVELRCDPISGHTALYWYRQSLGQGLEFLIYFQGNSAPDKSGLPSDRFSAERTGGSVSTLTIQRTQQEDSAVYLCASNPEGETQYFGPGTRLTVL.

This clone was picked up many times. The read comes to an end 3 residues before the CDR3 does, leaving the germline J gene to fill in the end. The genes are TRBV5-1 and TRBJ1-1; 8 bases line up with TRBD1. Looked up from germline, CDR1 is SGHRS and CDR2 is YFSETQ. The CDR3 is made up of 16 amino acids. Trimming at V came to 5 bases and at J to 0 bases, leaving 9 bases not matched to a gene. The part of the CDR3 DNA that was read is TGCGCCAGCAGGGACAGGGCACGATTTATGAACACTGAA. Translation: CASRDRARFMNTE. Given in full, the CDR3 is CASRDRARFMNTEAFF. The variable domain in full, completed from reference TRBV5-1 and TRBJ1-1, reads KAGVTQTPRYLIKTRGQQVTLSCSPISGHRSVSWYQQTPGQGLQFLFEYFSETQRNKGNFPGRFSGRQFSNSRSEMNVSTLELGDSALYLCASRDRARFMNTEAFFGQGTRLTVV.

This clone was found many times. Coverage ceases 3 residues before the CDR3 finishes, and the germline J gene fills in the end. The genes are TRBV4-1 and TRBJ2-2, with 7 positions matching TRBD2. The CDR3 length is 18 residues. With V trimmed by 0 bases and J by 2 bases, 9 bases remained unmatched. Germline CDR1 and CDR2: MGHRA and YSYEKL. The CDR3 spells CASSQDRGLVLNTGELFF. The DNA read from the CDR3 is TGCGCCAGCAGCCAAGACCGAGGACTAGTACTCAACACCGGGGAG.

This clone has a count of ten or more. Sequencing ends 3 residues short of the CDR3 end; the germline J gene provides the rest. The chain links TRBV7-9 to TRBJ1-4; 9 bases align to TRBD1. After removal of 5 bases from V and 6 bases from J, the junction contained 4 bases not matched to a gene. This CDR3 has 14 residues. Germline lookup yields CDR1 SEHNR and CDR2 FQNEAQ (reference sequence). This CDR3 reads CASSRGQGDEKLFF. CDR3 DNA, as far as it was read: TGTGCCAGCAGCCGGGGACAGGGAGATGAAAAA.

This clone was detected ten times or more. The CDR3 spells CASSQNPDRDSYEQYF. CDR3 DNA (partial): TGCGCCAGCAGTCAAAACCCGGACAGGGACTCCTACGAG. The rearrangement links TRBV23-1 to TRBJ2-7; 8 bases agree with TRBD1. The read ends 3 residues shy of where the CDR3 ends; the end is completed using the germline J gene. TRBV23-1 is given ORF status, its function remaining uncertain. V dropped 2 bases and J dropped 0; count of bases not matched to a gene: 6. This CDR3 is 16 amino acids long.

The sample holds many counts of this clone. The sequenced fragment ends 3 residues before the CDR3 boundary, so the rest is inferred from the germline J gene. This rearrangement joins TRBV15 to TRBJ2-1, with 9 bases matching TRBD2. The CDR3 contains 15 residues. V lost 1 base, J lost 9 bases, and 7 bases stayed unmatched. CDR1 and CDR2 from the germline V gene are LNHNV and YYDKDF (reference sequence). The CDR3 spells CATSRAGGRAIEQFF. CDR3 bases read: TGTGCCACCAGCAGAGCGGGCGGGAGGGCCATTGAG.

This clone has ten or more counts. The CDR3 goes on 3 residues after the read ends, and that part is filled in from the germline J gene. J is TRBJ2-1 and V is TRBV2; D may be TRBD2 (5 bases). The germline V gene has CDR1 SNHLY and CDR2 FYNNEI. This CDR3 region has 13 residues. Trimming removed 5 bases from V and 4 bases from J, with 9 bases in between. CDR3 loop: CASSWTGYNEQFF. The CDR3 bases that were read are TGTGCCAGCAGTTGGACTGGTTACAATGAG.